Listed below are T cell receptor beta chains from one sample, sequenced in a study of CD8 T cells in ankylosing spondylitis. TCRdb passed the 5' RACE reads through MiXCR, listing each CDR3 protein once. In the table there are about 340,000 distinct CDR3 sequences, approximately 15% of which are singletons. Sequencing used blood, either unsorted or a sorted T cell fraction (not recorded which). These receptors all come from a male donor with ankylosing spondylitis or in good health (not recorded which). The CDR3 runs from the conserved cysteine through the conserved F or W. A D gene is named only where the DNA matches it firmly. Clone size is given for some rows only: seen once, a few or many times, or a class if the clone is expanded.

V	D	size	J	DNA	CDR3
TRBV5-1	TRBD1	few	TRBJ1-1	TGCGCCAGCAGCCTCCGGACAGGGTTAAACACTGAAGCTTTCTTT	CASSLRTGLNTEAFF
TRBV12-3/TRBV12-4	NA	NA	TRBJ1-5	TGTGCCAGCAGTAATACAGAACAGCCCCAGCATTTT	CASSNTEQPQHF
TRBV12-3/TRBV12-4	NA	NA	TRBJ2-1	TGTGCCACCACGGGCGGGAACTACAATGAGCAGTTCTTC	CATTGGNYNEQFF
TRBV5-1	TRBD1	few	TRBJ2-5	TGCGCCAGCAGCTTTTACAGGGGGCTAGGTCCGGGAGAGACCCAGTACTTC	CASSFYRGLGPGETQYF
TRBV12-3/TRBV12-4	NA	many	TRBJ2-4	TGTGCCAGCAGACCCTTCGCAGGGACCAAAAACATTCAGTACTTC	CASRPFAGTKNIQYF
TRBV29-1	NA	NA	TRBJ2-1	TGCAGCGTTGCGGAGGGTTACAATGAGCAGTTCTTC	CSVAEGYNEQFF
TRBV3-1	NA	many	TRBJ1-1	TGTGCCAGCAGCCTAGGGGGGACGGGGAACACTGAAGCTTTCTTT	CASSLGGTGNTEAFF
TRBV11-2	NA	few	TRBJ2-7	TGTGCCACCAAAGTAGGGACGACAGGAGGTTTTTACGAGCAGTACTTC	CATKVGTTGGFYEQYF
TRBV5-1	TRBD1	few	TRBJ2-2	TGCGCCAGCAGCTTGCGATCAGGGGGCGGCACCGGGGAGCTGTTTTTT	CASSLRSGGGTGELFF
TRBV10-3	TRBD1	many	TRBJ1-2	TGTGCCATCAGTGAGTCGACAGGGAATGGCTACACCTTC	CAISESTGNGYTF
TRBV7-2	NA	NA	TRBJ2-1	TGTGCCAGCAGCTTACCCCCGGGGCCTAATGAGCAGTTCTTC	CASSLPPGPNEQFF
TRBV10-3	NA	few	TRBJ1-4	TGTGCCATCAGTGAGTCGACAGGAGAAATTAATGAAAAACTGTTTTTT	CAISESTGEINEKLFF
TRBV29-1	TRBD1	many	TRBJ1-1	TGCAGCGTTCGAACAGGGGCACTCGAAGCTTTCTTT	CSVRTGALEAFF
TRBV12-3/TRBV12-4	TRBD1	NA	TRBJ2-3	TGTGCCAGCAGTCCCCCGGACAGGAATGAGGCAGATACGCAGTATTTT	CASSPPDRNEADTQYF
TRBV29-1	TRBD1	few	TRBJ1-1	TGCAGCGCAAGGGGGCAGGGAGGGGCTGAAGCTTTCTTT	CSARGQGGAEAFF
TRBV12-3/TRBV12-4	NA	NA	TRBJ1-1	TGTGCCAGCAGTTTGGGGGGAATGAGGGCTGAAGCTTTCTTT	CASSLGGMRAEAFF
TRBV12-3/TRBV12-4	NA	NA	TRBJ2-2	TGTGCCAGCAGACAACGGGGATCCGGGGAGCTGTTTTTT	CASRQRGSGELFF
TRBV20-1	TRBD2	few	TRBJ2-7	TGCAGTGCTAGTCCGGGAGGCGAGCAGTACTTC	CSASPGGEQYF
TRBV5-1	TRBD1	few	TRBJ1-4	TGCGCCAGCAGCTCCGGCGGCACAGGGGGCGGAGAAAAACTGTTTTTT	CASSSGGTGGGEKLFF
TRBV7-8	NA	NA	TRBJ2-7	TGTGCCAGCAGATCGACCGGGGACTACGAGCAGTACTTC	CASRSTGDYEQYF
TRBV5-1	NA	NA	TRBJ1-4	TGCGCCAGCAGCCCGTTGGGTGGAGACGCAACTAATGAAAAACTGTTTTTT	CASSPLGGDATNEKLFF
TRBV7-9	NA	NA	TRBJ1-1	TGTGCCAGCAGCTACAACGTGGGGCAGGGAGCTTTCTTT	CASSYNVGQGAFF
TRBV5-1	TRBD1	NA	TRBJ2-7	TGCGCCAGCAGCTTACAGGGGGCTATGGGCGAGCAGTACTTC	CASSLQGAMGEQYF
TRBV20-1	TRBD1	many	TRBJ1-5	TGCAGTGCCACCTCAGGGGGGCAGGTAGCTCAGCCCCAGCATTTT	CSATSGGQVAQPQHF
TRBV29-1	NA	NA	TRBJ1-5	TGCAGCGCCCCTGGGGCGGTAATCAATCAGCCCCAGCATTTT	CSAPGAVINQPQHF
TRBV5-1	TRBD1	few	TRBJ1-2	TGCGCCAGCAGCTTAACAGGGGAGAGGTATGGCTACACCTTC	CASSLTGERYGYTF
TRBV5-1	NA	NA	TRBJ2-5	TGCGCCAGCACGGTTCTCGGACGGACCCAAGAGACCCAGTACTTC	CASTVLGRTQETQYF
TRBV5-1	NA	many	TRBJ2-3	TGCGCCAGCAGTTCTTGGACTAGCACAGATACGCAGTATTTT	CASSSWTSTDTQYF
TRBV7-2	NA	few	TRBJ2-2	TGTGCCAGCAGATCCATCCAGCCCGGGGAGCTGTTTTTT	CASRSIQPGELFF
TRBV7-9	TRBD1	few	TRBJ1-1	TGTGCCAGCAGCCGCCCTACAGGGGTGAGCACTGAAGCTTTCTTT	CASSRPTGVSTEAFF
TRBV12-3/TRBV12-4	NA	few	TRBJ2-1	TGTGCCAGCAGTCCCCGTGAGACTTTCAATGAGCAGTTCTTC	CASSPRETFNEQFF
TRBV6-1	TRBD1	NA	TRBJ2-3	TGTGCCAGCAGTGCCCGGGACAGGGGAGGGACAGATACGCAGTATTTT	CASSARDRGGTDTQYF
TRBV5-1	NA	once	TRBJ1-2	TGCGCCAGCAGCTTGGAGTCAGGGGAGTATGGCTACACCTTC	CASSLESGEYGYTF
TRBV27	NA	NA	TRBJ2-1	TGTGCCAGCAGTTCCCTGGGCGCGGGCTCCTACAATGAGCAGTTCTTC	CASSSLGAGSYNEQFF
TRBV7-9	TRBD1	NA	TRBJ1-6	TGTGCCAGCAGCCTGACAGGGTTGACCTCACCCCTCCACTTT	CASSLTGLTSPLHF
TRBV7-9	NA	NA	TRBJ1-1	TGTGCCAGCAGCTTAGCTGGCGAAGTCTTTTCGGCTTTCTTT	CASSLAGEVFSAFF
TRBV4-2	NA	few	TRBJ1-4	TGTGCCAGCAGCCAAGGGAAACAGGGAAGGGATGAAAAACTGTTTTTT	CASSQGKQGRDEKLFF
TRBV3-1	TRBD1	NA	TRBJ2-7	TGTGCCAGCAGCCCTCAGGGACAGGGGATTGGCAAGCAGTACTTC	CASSPQGQGIGKQYF
TRBV30	TRBD1	NA	TRBJ2-1	TGTGCCTGGAGTTTCGACAGGGGTAATGAGCAGTTCTTC	CAWSFDRGNEQFF
TRBV5-6	NA	NA	TRBJ2-1	TGTGCCAGCAGCTTGCGACTCTACAATGAGCAGTTCTTC	CASSLRLYNEQFF
TRBV3-1	NA	few	TRBJ2-1	TGTGCCAGCAGCCAAGAGATGACTTCGTACAATGAGCAGTTCTTC	CASSQEMTSYNEQFF
TRBV2	NA	NA	TRBJ2-7	TGTGCCAGCAGTGAAATACGTTGGGGGGCCCCCTACGAGCAGTACTTC	CASSEIRWGAPYEQYF
TRBV18	TRBD2	few	TRBJ2-7	TGTGCCAGCTCACCACCTCTAGCTAGCGGCAAAAACTACGAGCAGTACTTC	CASSPPLASGKNYEQYF
TRBV20-1	NA	few	TRBJ1-2	TGCAGTGCTAAACGGACGGGGTCCGAGAGAGGCTACACCTTC	CSAKRTGSERGYTF
TRBV7-6	TRBD1	few	TRBJ1-1	TGTGCCAGCAGCGACGACAGGGGCACTGAAGCTTTCTTT	CASSDDRGTEAFF
TRBV20-1	NA	few	TRBJ1-1	TGCAGTGCTTACCTTCGGGCGAACACTGAAGCTTTCTTT	CSAYLRANTEAFF
TRBV12-3/TRBV12-4	TRBD1	few	TRBJ2-7	TGTGCCAGCAGTATCCGGGACAGCGGCTACGAGCAGTACTTC	CASSIRDSGYEQYF
TRBV7-2	NA	few	TRBJ2-5	TGTGCCAGCAGCTTAAGAGGCTGGGCAGAGACCCAGTACTTC	CASSLRGWAETQYF
TRBV4-2	TRBD1	NA	TRBJ2-7	TGTGCCAGCAGCCAGCCCTCAAGTATGGACAGGGGGCGCGAGCAGTACTTC	CASSQPSSMDRGREQYF
TRBV12-3/TRBV12-4	NA	few	TRBJ1-1	TGTGCCAGCAGTAGGTCAATTGAAGCTTTCTTT	CASSRSIEAFF
TRBV20-1	NA	NA	TRBJ2-5	TGCAGTGCTAGCGGGGGTGTCCAAGAGACCCAGTACTTC	CSASGGVQETQYF
TRBV4-1	TRBD2	NA	TRBJ2-2	TGCGCCAGCAGCCACGGACTAGCGGGGGCCTCGAACACCGGGGAGCTGTTTTTT	CASSHGLAGASNTGELFF
TRBV29-1	NA	NA	TRBJ2-1	TGCAGCGTCGGGGGCAGGCCCCCGGCCAATGAGCAGTTCTTC	CSVGGRPPANEQFF
TRBV12-3/TRBV12-4	NA	many	TRBJ1-5	TGTGCCAGCACTCTTGGGAGAAATCAGCCCCAGCATTTT	CASTLGRNQPQHF
TRBV6-5	NA	few	TRBJ2-3	TGTGCCAGCAGTTACTCGCCAGGGTCTCGAAATACGCAGTATTTT	CASSYSPGSRNTQYF